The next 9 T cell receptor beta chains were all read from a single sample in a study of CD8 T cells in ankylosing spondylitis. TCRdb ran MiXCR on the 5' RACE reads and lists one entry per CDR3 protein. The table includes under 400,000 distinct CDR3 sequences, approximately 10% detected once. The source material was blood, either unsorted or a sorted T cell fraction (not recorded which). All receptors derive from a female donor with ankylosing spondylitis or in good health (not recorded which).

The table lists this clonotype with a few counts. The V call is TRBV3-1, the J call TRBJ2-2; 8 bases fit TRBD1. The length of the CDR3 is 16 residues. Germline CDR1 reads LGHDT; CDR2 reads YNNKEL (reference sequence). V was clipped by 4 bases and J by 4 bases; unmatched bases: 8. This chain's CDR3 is CASSLRTGGPTGELFF. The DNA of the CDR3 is TGTGCCAGCAGCCTTCGTACAGGGGGGCCCACCGGGGAGCTGTTTTTT.

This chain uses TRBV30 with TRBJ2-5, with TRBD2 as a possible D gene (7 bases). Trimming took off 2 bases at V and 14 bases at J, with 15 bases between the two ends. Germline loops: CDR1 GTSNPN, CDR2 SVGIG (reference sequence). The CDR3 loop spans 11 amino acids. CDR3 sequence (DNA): TGTGCCTGGAGTTCGGGGGGCTATTCCTACTTC. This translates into CAWSSGGYSYF.

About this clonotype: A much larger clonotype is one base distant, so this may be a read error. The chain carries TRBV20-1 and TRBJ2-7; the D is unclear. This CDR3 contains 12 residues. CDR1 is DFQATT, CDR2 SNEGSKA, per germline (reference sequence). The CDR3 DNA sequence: TGCAGTGGGGCAGAGAGCTCCTACGCGCAGTACTTC. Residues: CSGAESSYAQYF.

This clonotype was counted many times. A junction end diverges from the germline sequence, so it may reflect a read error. The CDR3 DNA sequence: TGTGCCAGCAGTTATATCGGACAGGGCGACGCCATATTC. Amino acid sequence: CASSYIGQGDAIF. J is TRBJ1-2 and V is TRBV6-5; TRBD1 matches at 8 bases. The CDR3 consists of 13 residues. CDR1 and CDR2 (germline): MNHEY, SVGAGI.

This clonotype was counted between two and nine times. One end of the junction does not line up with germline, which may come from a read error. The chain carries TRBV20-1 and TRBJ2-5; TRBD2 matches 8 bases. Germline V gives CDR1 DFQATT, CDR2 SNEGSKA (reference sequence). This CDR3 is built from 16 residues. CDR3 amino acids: CCARDPGGEHQETQYF. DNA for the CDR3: TGCTGTGCTAGAGATCCCGGGGGGGAGCACCAAGAGACCCAGTACTTC.

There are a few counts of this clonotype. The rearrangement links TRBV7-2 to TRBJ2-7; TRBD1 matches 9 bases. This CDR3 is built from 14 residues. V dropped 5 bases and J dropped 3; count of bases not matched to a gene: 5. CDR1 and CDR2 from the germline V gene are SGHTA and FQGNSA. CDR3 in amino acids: CASSRTGADYEQYF. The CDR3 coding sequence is TGTGCCAGCAGCCGGACAGGGGCGGACTACGAGCAGTACTTC.

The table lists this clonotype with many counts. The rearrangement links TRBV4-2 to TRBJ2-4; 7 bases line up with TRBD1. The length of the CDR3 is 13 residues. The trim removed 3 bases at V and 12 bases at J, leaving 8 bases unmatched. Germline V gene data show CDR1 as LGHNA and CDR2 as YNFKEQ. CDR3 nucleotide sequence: TGTGCCAGCAGCCAGGACCTGGGACAGTATCAGTACTTC. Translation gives CASSQDLGQYQYF.

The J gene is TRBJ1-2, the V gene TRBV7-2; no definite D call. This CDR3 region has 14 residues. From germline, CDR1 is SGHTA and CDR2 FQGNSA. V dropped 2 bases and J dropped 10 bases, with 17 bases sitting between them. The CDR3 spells CASSLILGSWYYTF. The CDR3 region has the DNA TGTGCCAGCAGCTTAATTCTCGGGAGTTGGTACTACACCTTC. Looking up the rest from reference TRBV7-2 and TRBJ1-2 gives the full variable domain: GAGVSQSPSNKVTEKGKDVELRCDPISGHTALYWYRQSLGQGLEFLIYFQGNSAPDKSGLPSDRFSAERTGGSVSTLTIQRTQQEDSAVYLCASSLILGSWYYTFGSGTRLTVV.

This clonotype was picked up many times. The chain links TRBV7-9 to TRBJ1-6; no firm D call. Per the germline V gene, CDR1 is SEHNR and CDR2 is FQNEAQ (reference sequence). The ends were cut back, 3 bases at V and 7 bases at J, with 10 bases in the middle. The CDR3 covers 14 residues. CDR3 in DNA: TGTGCCAGCAGCTTTGAAGGGCGGAATTCACCCCTCCACTTT. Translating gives CASSFEGRNSPLHF.